This TCR beta chain was recovered during a study of CD8+ T cells in alopecia areata. Across the study: Affected scalp percentage determined the severity score of treated patients. Study-wide findings and caveats: Scalp clonality dropped significantly under tofacitinib, as did expanded CD8+ top-100 clones. Possibly because of HLA-related factors, TCR sharing was less clear across patients than in mice.

As the sequencing template, cDNA was produced by extracting RNA and reverse transcribing it. Generated by immunoSEQ multiplex PCR, the TCRdb table keeps only in-frame clones and is missing some. There are 190,000 or so clones in the sample; about three fifths occur only once, and around 12% lies in the top ten. Trimming removed 4 bases at V and 4 bases at J, with 11 bases between. This CDR3 region has 13 residues. Germline loops: CDR1 SGHDT, CDR2 YYEEEE. This clone has more than one count but fewer than ten. Its target is not known. Treatment given: oral pan-JAK inhibitor, 5-10 mg twice daily. The sequences come from CD8+ T cells sorted from blood, collected at week 24, from a patient treated with tofacitinib. This sequence originates from a human donor with alopecia areata. The chain links TRBV5-6 to TRBJ2-5; D gene uncertain. The CDR3 DNA sequence: TGTGCCAGCAGCCCCCCTCCGGGAGAGACCCAGTACTTC. Translated: CASSPPPGETQYF.